This TCR beta chain emerged from a study of T cell clonotyping in hematopoietic cell transplantation. Points from the study as a whole: Few recipient clonotypes overlapped donors; over 95% were de novo at given depth. Broader posttransplant TCR repertoire diversity was predicted by graft donor and pretransplant recipient Inverse Simpson Index values.

Worth noting for this clone: Its target is not known.

Recipients were bled about 28 days pretransplant and at posttransplant days 30, 100, 180. CDR3 length equals 19 residues. V lost 2 bases and J 5 bases, leaving 22 bases between the germline ends. Germline lookup yields CDR1 LGHNA and CDR2 YNFKEQ. Clones were read by immunoSEQ multiplex PCR, and TCRdb kept only the in-frame ones, dropping some. The table has approximately 4,600 clones, about 93% seen once. The source is a male patient in his sixties or seventies who had an allogeneic stem cell transplant from a related donor, so the T cells may come from the graft donor. Some clones in this sample may be carry-over from other donors' samples. The material sequenced was PBMCs, taken 180 days after allogeneic stem cell transplant. The gene calls are TRBV4-2 and TRBJ1-6; D is possibly TRBD1 (6 bases). The CDR3 loop is CASSQLQVGGATNNSPLHF. In nucleotides, the CDR3 is TGTGCCAGCAGCCAACTACAGGTGGGGGGGGCTACTAATAATTCACCCCTCCACTTT.